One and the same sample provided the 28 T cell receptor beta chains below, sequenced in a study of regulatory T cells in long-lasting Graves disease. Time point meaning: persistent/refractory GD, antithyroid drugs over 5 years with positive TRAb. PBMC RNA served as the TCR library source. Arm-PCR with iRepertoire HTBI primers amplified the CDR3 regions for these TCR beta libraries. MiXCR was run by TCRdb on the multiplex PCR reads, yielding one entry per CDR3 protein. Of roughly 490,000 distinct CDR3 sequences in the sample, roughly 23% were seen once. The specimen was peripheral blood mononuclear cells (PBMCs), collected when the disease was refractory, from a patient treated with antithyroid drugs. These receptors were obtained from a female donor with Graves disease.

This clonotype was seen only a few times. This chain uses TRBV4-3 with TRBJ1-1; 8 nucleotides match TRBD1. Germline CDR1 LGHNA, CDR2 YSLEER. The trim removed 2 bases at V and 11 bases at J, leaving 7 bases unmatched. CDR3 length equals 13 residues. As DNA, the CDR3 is TGCGCCAGCAGCCAAAGGACAGGGCGGGGGGCTTTCTTT. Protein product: CASSQRTGRGAFF.

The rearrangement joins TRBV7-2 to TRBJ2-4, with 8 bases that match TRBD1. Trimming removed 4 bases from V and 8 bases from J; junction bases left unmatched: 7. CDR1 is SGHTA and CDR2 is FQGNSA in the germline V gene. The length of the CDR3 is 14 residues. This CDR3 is CASSSDRGWDIQYF. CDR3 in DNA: TGTGCCAGCAGCTCCGACAGGGGTTGGGACATTCAGTACTTC. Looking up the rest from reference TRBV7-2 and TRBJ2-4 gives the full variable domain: GAGVSQSPSNKVTEKGKDVELRCDPISGHTALYWYRQSLGQGLEFLIYFQGNSAPDKSGLPSDRFSAERTGGSVSTLTIQRTQQEDSAVYLCASSSDRGWDIQYFGAGTRLSVL.

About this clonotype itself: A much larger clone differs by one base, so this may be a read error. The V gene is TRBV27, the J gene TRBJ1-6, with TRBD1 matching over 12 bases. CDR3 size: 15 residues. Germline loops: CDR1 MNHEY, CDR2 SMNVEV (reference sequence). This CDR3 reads CASGFWDRGHSPLHF. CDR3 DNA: TGTGCCAGCGGTTTCTGGGACAGGGGGCATTCACCCCTCCACTTT.

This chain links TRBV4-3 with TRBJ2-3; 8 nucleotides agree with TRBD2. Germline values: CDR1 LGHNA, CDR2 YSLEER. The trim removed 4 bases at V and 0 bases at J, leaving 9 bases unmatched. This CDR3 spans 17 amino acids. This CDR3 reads CASSLELTSGSTDTQYF. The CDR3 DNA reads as TGCGCCAGCAGCCTAGAACTAACTAGCGGAAGCACAGATACGCAGTATTTT.

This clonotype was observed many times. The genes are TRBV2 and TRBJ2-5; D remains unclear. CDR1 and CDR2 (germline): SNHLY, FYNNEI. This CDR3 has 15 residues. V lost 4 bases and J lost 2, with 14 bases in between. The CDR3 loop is CASSGAQTLQETQYF. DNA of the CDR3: TGTGCCAGCAGTGGAGCACAGACTCTACAAGAGACCCAGTACTTC.

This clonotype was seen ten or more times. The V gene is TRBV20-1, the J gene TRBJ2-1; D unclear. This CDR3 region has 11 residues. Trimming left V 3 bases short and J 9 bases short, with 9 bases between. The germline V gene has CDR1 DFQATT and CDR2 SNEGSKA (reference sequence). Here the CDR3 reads CSASVDGEQFF. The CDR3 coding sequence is TGCAGTGCTAGCGTGGACGGTGAGCAGTTCTTC.

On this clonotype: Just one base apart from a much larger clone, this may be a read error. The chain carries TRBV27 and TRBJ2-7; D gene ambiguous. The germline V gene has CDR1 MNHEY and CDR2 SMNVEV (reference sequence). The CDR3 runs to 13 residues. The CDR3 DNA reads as TGTGCCAACAGTAAGGTGGAAAGGGACGAGCAGTACTTC. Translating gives CANSKVERDEQYF.

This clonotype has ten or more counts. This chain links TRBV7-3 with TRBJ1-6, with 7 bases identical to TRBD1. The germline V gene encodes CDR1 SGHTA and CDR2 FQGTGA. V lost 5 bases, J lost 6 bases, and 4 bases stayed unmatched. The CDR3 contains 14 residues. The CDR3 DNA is TGTGCCAGCAGCGAACAGGGGACTAATTCACCCCTCCACTTT. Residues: CASSEQGTNSPLHF. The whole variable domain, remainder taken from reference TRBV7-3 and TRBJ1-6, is GAGVSQTPSNKVTEKGKYVELRCDPISGHTALYWYRQSLGQGPEFLIYFQGTGAADDSGLPNDRFFAVRPEGSVSTLKIQRTERGDSAVYLCASSEQGTNSPLHFGNGTRLTVT.

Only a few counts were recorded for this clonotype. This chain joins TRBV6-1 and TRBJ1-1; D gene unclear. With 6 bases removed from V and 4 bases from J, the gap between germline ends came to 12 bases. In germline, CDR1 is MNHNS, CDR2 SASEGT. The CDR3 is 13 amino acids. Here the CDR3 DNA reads TGTGCCAGCAGACGAGGACTTAGCACTGAAGCTTTCTTT. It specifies CASRRGLSTEAFF.

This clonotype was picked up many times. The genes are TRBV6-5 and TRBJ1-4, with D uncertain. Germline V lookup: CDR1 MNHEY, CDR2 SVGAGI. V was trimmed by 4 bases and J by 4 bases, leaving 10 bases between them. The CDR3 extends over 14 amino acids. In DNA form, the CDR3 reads TGTGCCAGCAGTTGGTCAGCCATTAATGAAAAACTGTTTTTT. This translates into CASSWSAINEKLFF.

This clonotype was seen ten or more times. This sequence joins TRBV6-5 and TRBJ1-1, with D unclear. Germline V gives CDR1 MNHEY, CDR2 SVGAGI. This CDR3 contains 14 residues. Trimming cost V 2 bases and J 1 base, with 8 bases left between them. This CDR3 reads CASSYTESNTEAFF. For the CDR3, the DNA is TGTGCCAGCAGTTACACAGAGTCGAACACTGAAGCTTTCTTT.

CDR3 loop: CASSRVRTEAFF. The CDR3, as DNA: TGTGCCAGCAGCCGTGTTCGTACTGAAGCTTTCTTT. V gene TRBV11-3 combines with J gene TRBJ1-1, with D uncertain. The V and J ends lost 5 bases and 5 bases respectively, with 9 bases between them. Per the germline V gene, CDR1 is SGHNT and CDR2 is YENEEA. This CDR3 is 12 amino acids long.

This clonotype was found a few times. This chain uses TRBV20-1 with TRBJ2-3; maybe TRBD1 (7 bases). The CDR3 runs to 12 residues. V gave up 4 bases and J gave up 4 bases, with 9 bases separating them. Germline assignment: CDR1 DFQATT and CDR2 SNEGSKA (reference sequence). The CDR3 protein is CSATRGADTQYF. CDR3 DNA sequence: TGCAGTGCTACCAGGGGGGCAGATACGCAGTATTTT.

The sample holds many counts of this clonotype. CDR3 region: CASSPPETDAYYGYTF. In DNA, the CDR3 is TGTGCCAGCAGTCCTCCAGAGACAGACGCATACTATGGCTACACCTTC. The chain has TRBV28 and TRBJ1-2; D is perhaps TRBD1 (5 bases). Trimming removed 5 bases at V and 3 bases at J, with 19 bases between. Germline V CDR1 and CDR2: MDHEN, SYDVKM. The CDR3 has 16 residues.

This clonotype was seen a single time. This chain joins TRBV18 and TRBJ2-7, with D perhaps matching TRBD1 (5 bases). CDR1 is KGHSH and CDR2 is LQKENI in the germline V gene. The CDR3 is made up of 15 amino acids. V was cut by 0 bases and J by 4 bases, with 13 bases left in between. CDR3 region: CASSPPVDIPYEQYF. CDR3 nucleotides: TGTGCCAGCTCACCACCGGTGGACATTCCGTACGAGCAGTACTTC.

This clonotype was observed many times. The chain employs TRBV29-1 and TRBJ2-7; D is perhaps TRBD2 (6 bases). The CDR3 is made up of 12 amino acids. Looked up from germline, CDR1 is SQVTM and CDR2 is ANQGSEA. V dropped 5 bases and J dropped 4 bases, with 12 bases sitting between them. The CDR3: CSVRESVYEQYF. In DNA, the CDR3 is TGCAGCGTTCGGGAGTCGGTTTACGAGCAGTACTTC.

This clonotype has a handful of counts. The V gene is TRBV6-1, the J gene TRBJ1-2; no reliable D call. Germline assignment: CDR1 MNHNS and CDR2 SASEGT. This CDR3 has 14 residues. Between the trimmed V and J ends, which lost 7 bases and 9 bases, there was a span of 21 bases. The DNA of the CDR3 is TGTGCCAGCACTACCCCATCGGGGTTAATTCGCTACACCTTC. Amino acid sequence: CASTTPSGLIRYTF.

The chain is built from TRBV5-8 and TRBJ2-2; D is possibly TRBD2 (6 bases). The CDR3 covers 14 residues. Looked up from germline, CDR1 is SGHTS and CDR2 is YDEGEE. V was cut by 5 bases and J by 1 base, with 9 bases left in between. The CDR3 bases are TGTGCCAGCAGAGGAGGGAGGAACACCGGGGAGCTGTTTTTT. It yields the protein CASRGGRNTGELFF.

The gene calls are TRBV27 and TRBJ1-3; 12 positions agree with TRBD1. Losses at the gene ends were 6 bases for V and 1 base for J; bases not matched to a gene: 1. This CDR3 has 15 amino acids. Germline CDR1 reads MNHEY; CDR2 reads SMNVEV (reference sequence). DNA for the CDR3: TGTGCCAGCAGGGGACAGGGGGCTTCTGGAAACACCATATATTTT. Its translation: CASRGQGASGNTIYF.

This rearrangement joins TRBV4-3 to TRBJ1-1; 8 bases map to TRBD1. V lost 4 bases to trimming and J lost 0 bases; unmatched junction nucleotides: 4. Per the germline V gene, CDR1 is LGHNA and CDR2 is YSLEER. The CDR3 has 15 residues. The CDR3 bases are TGCGCCAGCAGCCCGTACAGGGGGATGAACACTGAAGCTTTCTTT. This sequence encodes CASSPYRGMNTEAFF.

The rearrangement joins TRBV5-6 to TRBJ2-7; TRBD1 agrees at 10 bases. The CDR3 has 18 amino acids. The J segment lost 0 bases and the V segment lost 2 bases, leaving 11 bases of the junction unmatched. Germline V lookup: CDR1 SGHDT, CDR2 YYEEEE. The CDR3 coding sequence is TGTGCCAGCAGCTTAAAGTTTGACGGGACAGGGGACTCCTACGAGCAGTACTTC. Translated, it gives CASSLKFDGTGDSYEQYF.

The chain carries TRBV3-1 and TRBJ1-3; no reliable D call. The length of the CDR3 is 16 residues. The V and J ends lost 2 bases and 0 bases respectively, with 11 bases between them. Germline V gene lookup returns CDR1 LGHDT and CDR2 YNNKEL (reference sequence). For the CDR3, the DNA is TGTGCCAGCAGCCAATTGATAGGCAGCTCTGGAAACACCATATATTTT. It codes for CASSQLIGSSGNTIYF.

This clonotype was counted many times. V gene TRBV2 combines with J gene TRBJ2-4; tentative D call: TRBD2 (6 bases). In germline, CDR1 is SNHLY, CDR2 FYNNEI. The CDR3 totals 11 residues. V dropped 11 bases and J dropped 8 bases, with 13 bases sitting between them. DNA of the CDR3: TGTGCCGCCGGGGGTAATGACATTCAGTACTTC. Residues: CAAGGNDIQYF. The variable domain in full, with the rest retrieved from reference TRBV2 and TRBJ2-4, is EPEVTQTPSHQVTQMGQEVILRCVPISNHLYFYWYRQILGQKVEFLVSFYNNEISEKSEIFDDQFSVERPDGSNFTLKIRSTKLEDSAMYFCAAGGNDIQYFGAGTRLSVL.

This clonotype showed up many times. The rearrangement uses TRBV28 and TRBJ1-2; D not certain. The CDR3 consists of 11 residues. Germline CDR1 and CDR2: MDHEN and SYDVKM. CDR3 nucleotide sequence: TGTGGGGCCGGAGCTAACTATGGCTACACCTTC. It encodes CGAGANYGYTF.

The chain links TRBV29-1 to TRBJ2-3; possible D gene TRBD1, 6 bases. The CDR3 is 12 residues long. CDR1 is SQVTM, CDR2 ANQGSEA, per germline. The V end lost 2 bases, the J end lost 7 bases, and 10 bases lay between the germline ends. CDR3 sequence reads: CSVETGTNTQYF. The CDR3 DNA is TGCAGCGTTGAAACAGGGACAAATACGCAGTATTTT.

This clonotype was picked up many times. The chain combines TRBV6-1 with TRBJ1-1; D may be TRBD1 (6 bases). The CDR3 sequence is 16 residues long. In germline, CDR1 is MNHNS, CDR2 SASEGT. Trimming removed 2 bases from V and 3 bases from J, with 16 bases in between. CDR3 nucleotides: TGTGCCAGCAGTGAACAGTACCCCCCAGGGGACACTGAAGCTTTCTTT. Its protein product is CASSEQYPPGDTEAFF.

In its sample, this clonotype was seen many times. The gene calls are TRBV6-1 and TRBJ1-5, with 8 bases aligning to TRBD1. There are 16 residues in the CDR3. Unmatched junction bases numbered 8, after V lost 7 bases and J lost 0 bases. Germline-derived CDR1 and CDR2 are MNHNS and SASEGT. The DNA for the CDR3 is TGTGCCAGCATGCCCGGGACAGGTAATAGCAATCAGCCCCAGCATTTT. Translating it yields CASMPGTGNSNQPQHF.

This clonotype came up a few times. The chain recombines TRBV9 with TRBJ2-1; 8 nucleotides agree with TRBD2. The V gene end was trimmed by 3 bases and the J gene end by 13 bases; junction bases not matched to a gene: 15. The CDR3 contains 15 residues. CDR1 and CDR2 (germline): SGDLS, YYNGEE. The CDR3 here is CASSGPGAGDAKQFF. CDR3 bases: TGTGCCAGCAGCGGCCCAGGAGCGGGAGATGCGAAACAGTTCTTC.